These 2 T cell receptor beta chains originate from one sample sequenced in a study of blood T cell repertoires in COVID-19. Data came from immunoSEQ multiplex PCR; TCRdb stores just in-frame clones and leaves some out. The sample gives roughly 120,000 clones, more than 75% of which show up once; about 8.5% is in the top ten. The sample consisted of peripheral blood. All receptors derive from a woman between 40 and 55 years old with acute or convalescent COVID-19.

The chain combines TRBV6-5 with TRBJ1-2; the match to TRBD1 covers 8 bases. Germline V gene lookup returns CDR1 MNHEY and CDR2 SVGAGI. The CDR3 contains 14 residues. V lost 6 bases to trimming and J lost 8 bases; unmatched junction nucleotides: 11. CDR3 nucleotides: TGTGCCAGCAGCTCACAGATAACAGGGGGGGGCTACACCTTC. It specifies CASSSQITGGGYTF.

V gene TRBV7-2 combines with J gene TRBJ1-2, with D possibly TRBD1 on 5 matching bases. CDR3 length: 15 residues. The germline CDR1 and CDR2 sequences are SGHTA and FQGNSA. Trimming stripped 1 base from V and 0 bases from J, with 9 bases between. The CDR3 here is CASSLGAGTNYGYTF. The CDR3 DNA reads as TGTGCCAGCAGCTTAGGAGCAGGGACTAACTATGGCTACACCTTC.